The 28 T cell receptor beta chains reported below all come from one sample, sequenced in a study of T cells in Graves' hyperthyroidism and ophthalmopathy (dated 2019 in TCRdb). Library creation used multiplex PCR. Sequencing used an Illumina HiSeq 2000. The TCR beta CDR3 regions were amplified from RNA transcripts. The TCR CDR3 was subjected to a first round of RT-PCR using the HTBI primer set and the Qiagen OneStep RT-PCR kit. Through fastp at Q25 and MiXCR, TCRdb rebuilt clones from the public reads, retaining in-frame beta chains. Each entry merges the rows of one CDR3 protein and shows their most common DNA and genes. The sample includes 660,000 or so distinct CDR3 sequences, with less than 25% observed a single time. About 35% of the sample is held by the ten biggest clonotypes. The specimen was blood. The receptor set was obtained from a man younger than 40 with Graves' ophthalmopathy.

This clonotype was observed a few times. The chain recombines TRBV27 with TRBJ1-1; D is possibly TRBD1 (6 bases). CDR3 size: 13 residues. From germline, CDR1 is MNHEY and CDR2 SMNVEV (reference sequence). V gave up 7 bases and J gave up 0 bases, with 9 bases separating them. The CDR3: CASTDSMNTEAFF. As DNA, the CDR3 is TGTGCCAGCACGGACAGTATGAACACTGAAGCTTTCTTT.

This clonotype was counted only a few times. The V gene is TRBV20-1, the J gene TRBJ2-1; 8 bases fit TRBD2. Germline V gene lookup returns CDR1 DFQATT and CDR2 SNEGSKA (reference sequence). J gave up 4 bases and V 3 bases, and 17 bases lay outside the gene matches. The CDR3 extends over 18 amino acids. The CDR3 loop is CSASGASGSSGFYNEQFF. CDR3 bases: TGCAGTGCTAGTGGGGCTAGCGGGTCAAGTGGGTTTTACAATGAGCAGTTCTTC.

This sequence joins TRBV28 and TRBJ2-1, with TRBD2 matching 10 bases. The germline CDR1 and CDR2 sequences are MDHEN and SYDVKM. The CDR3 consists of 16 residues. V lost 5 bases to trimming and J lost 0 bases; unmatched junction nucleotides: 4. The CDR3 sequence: CASSGTSESSYNEQFF. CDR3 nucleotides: TGTGCCAGCAGTGGGACTAGCGAGAGCTCCTACAATGAGCAGTTCTTC.

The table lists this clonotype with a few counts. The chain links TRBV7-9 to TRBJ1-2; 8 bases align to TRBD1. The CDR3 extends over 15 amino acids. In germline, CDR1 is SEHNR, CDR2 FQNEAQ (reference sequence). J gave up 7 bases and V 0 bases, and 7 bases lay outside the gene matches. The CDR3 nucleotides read TGTGCCAGCAGCTTAGCCCAGGGGGCCATTAGTGGCTACACCTTC. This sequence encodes CASSLAQGAISGYTF.

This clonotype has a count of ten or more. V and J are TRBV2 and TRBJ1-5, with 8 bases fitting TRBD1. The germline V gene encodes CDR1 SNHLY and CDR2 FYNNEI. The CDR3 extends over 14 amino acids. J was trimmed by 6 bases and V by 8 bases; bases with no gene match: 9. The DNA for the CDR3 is TGTGCCAGCGGAGGACAGGGTAAAGCTCAGCCCCAGCATTTT. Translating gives CASGGQGKAQPQHF.

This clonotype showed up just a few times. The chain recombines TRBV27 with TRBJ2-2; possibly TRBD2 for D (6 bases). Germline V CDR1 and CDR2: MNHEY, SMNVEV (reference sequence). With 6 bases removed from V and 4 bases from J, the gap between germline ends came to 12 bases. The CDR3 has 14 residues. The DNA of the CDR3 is TGTGCCAGCAGCCGCGGGATCGGCACCGGGGAGCTGTTTTTT. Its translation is CASSRGIGTGELFF.

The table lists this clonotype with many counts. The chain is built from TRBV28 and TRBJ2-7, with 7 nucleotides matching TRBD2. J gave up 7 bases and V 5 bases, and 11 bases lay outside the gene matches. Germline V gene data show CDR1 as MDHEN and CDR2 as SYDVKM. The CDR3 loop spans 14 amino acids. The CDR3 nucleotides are TGTGCCAGCAGTGCCCTGCGGGGGTCGAGGGAGCAGTACTTC. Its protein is CASSALRGSREQYF.

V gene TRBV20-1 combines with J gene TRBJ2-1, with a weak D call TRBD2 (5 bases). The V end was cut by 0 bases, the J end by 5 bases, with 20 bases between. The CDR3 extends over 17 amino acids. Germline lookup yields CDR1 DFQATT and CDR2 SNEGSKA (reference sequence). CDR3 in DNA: TGCAGTGCTAGAGATTTTGGGCGGGTCGTGTCTAACAATGAGCAGTTCTTC. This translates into CSARDFGRVVSNNEQFF.

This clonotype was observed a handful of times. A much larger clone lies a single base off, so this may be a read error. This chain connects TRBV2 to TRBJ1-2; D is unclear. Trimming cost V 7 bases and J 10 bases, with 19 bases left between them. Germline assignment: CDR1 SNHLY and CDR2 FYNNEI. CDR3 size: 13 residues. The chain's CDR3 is CASTLDPAQLYTF. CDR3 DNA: TGTGCCAGCACCCTCGACCCCGCGCAGCTCTACACCTTC.

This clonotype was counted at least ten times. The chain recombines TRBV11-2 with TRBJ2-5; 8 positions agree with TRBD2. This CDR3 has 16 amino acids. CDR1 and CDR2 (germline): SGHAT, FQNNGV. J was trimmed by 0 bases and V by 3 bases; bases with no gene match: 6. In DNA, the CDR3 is TGTGCCAGCAGCTTTAATAGCGGGAACTACCAAGAGACCCAGTACTTC. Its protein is CASSFNSGNYQETQYF.

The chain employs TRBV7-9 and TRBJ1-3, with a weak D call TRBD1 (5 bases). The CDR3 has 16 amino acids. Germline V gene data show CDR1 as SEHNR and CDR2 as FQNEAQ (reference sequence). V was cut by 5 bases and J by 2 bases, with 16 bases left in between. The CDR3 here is CASSLLLGAAGNTIYF. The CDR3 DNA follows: TGTGCCAGCAGCCTCCTTCTTGGGGCTGCTGGAAACACCATATATTTT.

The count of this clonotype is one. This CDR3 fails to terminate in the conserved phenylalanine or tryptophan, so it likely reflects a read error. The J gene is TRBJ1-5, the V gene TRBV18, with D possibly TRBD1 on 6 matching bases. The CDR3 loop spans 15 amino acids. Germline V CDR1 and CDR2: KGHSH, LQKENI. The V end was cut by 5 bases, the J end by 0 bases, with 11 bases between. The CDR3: CASSTQGYSNQPQHS. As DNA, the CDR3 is TGTGCCAGCTCAACACAGGGTTATAGCAATCAGCCCCAGCATTCT.

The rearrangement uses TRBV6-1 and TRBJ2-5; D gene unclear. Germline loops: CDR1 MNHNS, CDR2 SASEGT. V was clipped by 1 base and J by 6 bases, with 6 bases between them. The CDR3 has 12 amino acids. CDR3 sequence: CASSEDRKTQYF. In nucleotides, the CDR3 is TGTGCCAGCAGTGAAGACCGGAAGACCCAGTACTTC.

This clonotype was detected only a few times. CDR3 coding DNA: TGTGCCAGCAGACTCGACGGTGGAAACACCATATATTTT. Protein product: CASRLDGGNTIYF. The chain has TRBV28 and TRBJ1-3, with D unclear. The CDR3 is 13 amino acids. Per germline, CDR1 MDHEN and CDR2 SYDVKM. Trimming took off 6 bases at V and 3 bases at J, with 9 bases between the two ends.

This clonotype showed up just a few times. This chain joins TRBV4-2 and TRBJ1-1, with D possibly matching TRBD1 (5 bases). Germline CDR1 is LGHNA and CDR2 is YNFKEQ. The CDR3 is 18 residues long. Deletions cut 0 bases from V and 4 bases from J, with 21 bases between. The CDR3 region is CASSQEGKSWGKSTEAFF. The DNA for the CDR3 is TGTGCCAGCAGCCAAGAAGGGAAGTCGTGGGGGAAGTCCACTGAAGCTTTCTTT.

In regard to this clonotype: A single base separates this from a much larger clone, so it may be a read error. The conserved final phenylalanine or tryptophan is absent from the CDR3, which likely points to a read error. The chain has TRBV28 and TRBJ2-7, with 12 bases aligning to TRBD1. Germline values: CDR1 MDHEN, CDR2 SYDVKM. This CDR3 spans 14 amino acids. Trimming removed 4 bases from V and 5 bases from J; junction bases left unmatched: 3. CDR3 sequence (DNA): TGTGCCAGCAGTTCCGGGACAGGGGGCGACGAGCAGTACCTC. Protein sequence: CASSSGTGGDEQYL.

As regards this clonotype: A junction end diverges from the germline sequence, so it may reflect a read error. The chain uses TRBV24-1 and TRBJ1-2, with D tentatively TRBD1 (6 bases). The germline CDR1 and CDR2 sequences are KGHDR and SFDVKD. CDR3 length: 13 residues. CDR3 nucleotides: TGTGCCACCAGCCGAACAGGGTACTATGGCTGCACCTTC. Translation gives CATSRTGYYGCTF.

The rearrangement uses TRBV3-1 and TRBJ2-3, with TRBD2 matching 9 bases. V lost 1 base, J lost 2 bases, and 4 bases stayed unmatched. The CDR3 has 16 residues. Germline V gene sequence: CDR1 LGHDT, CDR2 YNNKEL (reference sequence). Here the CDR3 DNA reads TGTGCCAGCAGCCAAGGTGCTAGCGGGAACACAGATACGCAGTATTTT. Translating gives CASSQGASGNTDTQYF.

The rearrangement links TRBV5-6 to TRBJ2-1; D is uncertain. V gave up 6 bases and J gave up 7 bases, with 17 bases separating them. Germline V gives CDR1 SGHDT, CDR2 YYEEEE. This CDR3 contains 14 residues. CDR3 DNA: TGTGCCAGCACCCCAAGGATTTCGAAGAATGAGCAGTTCTTC. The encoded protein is CASTPRISKNEQFF.

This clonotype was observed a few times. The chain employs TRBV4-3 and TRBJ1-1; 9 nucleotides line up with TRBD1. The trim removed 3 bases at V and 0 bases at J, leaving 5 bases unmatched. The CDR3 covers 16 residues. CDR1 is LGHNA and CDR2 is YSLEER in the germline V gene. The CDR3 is CASSQEGTGMNTEAFF. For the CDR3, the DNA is TGCGCCAGCAGCCAGGAAGGGACAGGGATGAACACTGAAGCTTTCTTT.

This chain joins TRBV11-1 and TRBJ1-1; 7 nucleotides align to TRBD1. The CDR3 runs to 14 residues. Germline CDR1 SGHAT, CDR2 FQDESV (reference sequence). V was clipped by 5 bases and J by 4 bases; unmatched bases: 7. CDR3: CASSQTDRSTEAFF. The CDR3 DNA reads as TGTGCCAGCAGCCAGACGGACAGGAGCACTGAAGCTTTCTTT.

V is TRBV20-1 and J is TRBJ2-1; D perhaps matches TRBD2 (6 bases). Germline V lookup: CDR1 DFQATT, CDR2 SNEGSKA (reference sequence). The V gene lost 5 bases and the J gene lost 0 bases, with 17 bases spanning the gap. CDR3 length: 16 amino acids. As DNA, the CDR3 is TGCAGTGCTTACTTTACTGGGGGGAGCTCCTACAATGAGCAGTTCTTC. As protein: CSAYFTGGSSYNEQFF.

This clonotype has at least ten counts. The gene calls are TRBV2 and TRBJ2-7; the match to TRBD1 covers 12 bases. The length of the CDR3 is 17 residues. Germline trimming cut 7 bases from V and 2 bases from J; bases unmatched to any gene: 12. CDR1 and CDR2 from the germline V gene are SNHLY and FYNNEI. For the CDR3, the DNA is TGTGCCAGCATCCCGGGACAGGGGGCTTTAGCAACCTACGAGCAGTACTTC. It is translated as CASIPGQGALATYEQYF.

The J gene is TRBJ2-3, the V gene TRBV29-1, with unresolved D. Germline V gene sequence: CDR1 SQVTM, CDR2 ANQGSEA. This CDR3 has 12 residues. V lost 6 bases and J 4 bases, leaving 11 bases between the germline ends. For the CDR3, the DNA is TGCAGCGTCCCGGTCCCTCCAGATACGCAGTATTTT. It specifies CSVPVPPDTQYF.

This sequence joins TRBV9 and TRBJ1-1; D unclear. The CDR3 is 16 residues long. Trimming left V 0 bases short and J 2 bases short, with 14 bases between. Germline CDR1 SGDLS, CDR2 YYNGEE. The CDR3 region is CASSVDPGSLNTEAFF. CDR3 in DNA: TGTGCCAGCAGCGTAGATCCGGGATCGCTTAACACTGAAGCTTTCTTT.

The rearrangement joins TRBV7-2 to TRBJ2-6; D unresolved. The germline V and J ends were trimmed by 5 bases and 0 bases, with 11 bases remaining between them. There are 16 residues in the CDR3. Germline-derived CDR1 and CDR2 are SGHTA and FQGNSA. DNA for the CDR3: TGTGCCAGCAGCCAATACCAGTCCTCTGGGGCCAACGTCCTGACTTTC. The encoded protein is CASSQYQSSGANVLTF.

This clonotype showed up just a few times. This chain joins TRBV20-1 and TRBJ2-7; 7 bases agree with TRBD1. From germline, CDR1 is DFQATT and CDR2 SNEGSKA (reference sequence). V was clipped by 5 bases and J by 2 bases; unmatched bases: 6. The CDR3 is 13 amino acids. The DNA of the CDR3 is TGCAGTGCTCACTACAGGGGTCCCTACGAGCAGTACTTC. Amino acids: CSAHYRGPYEQYF.

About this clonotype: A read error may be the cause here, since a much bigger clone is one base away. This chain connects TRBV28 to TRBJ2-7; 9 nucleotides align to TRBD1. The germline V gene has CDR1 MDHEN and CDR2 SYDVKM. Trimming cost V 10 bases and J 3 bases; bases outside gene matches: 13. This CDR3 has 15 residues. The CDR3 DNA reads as TGTGCCATCAGCCCACCGGGGACAGGGATCTACGAGCAGTACTTC. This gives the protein CAISPPGTGIYEQYF.